This is a list of T cell receptor beta chains from one sample in a study of cytomegalovirus exposure and HLA in healthy donors. Profiled with immunoSEQ multiplex PCR; TCRdb holds only in-frame clones, not every one. The sample lists about 240,000 clones, roughly 86% seen once, with around 1.3% in the top ten. The sample was PBMCs. Receptor source: a woman aged 30 to 39 in good health and CMV-seropositive. The CDR3 runs from the conserved cysteine through the conserved F or W. The order of the fields is J gene, clone size, V gene, D gene, CDR3 DNA, CDR3 protein. A D gene is named only where the DNA matches it firmly. Size is omitted from some rows. Given values are once, few, many or a class for expanded clones.

J: TRBJ1-5
size: NA
V: TRBV18
D: NA
DNA: TGTGCCAGCTCACCCCGAGACAGTAATCAGCCCCAGCATTTT
CDR3: CASSPRDSNQPQHF

J: TRBJ1-1
size: once
V: TRBV5-1
D: TRBD1
DNA: TGCGCCAGCAGCGTGGAGGGACAGGGGGACACTGAAGCTTTCTTT
CDR3: CASSVEGQGDTEAFF

J: TRBJ1-1
size: once
V: TRBV11-3
D: NA
DNA: TGTGCCAGCAGCATGGGGGCCCCACACACTGAAGCTTTCTTT
CDR3: CASSMGAPHTEAFF

J: TRBJ2-1
size: once
V: TRBV25-1
D: NA
DNA: TGTGCCAGCAGTGAATCGGACTCATCCTACAATGAGCAGTTCTTC
CDR3: CASSESDSSYNEQFF

J: TRBJ2-3
size: NA
V: TRBV5-1
D: TRBD1
DNA: TGCGCCAGCAGGGAGGGGACAGGGGTAGATACGCAGTATTTT
CDR3: CASREGTGVDTQYF

J: TRBJ2-7
size: NA
V: TRBV5-1
D: NA
DNA: TGCGCCAGCAGCTTACAACACTACCCGGACAGCGGACCCATGAATAAATACGAGCAGTACTTC
CDR3: CASSLQHYPDSGPMNKYEQYF

J: TRBJ2-1
size: NA
V: TRBV27
D: TRBD2
DNA: TGTGCCAGCAGTTTCGCTAGCGGGAGTTCCGATGAGCAGTTCTTC
CDR3: CASSFASGSSDEQFF

J: TRBJ1-5
size: NA
V: TRBV5-1
D: NA
DNA: TGCGCCAGCAGCTTCGGAGACAGCATCAATCAGCCCCAGCATTTT
CDR3: CASSFGDSINQPQHF

J: TRBJ2-2
size: NA
V: TRBV18
D: TRBD2
DNA: TGTGCCAGCTCACCACCGTTGATGGCTAGCGGGAGGATCTCCGGGGAGCTGTTTTTT
CDR3: CASSPPLMASGRISGELFF

J: TRBJ1-2
size: NA
V: TRBV5-4
D: TRBD1
DNA: TGTGCCAGCAGCCTTGACAGGGGGCTCGACTATGGCTACACCTTC
CDR3: CASSLDRGLDYGYTF

J: TRBJ2-2
size: NA
V: TRBV5-6
D: TRBD2
DNA: TGTGCCAGCAGCTTTGTTCCGGGAGGGGGCGGGGAGCTGTTTTTT
CDR3: CASSFVPGGGGELFF

J: TRBJ1-2
size: NA
V: TRBV9
D: NA
DNA: TGTGCCAGCAGCCCGGAGGTCGGCCCCAACTATGGCTACACCTTC
CDR3: CASSPEVGPNYGYTF

J: TRBJ2-1
size: few
V: TRBV6-1
D: TRBD2
DNA: TGTGCCAGCAGTGAGGGACTAGCGGTCTACAATGAGCAGTTCTTC
CDR3: CASSEGLAVYNEQFF

J: TRBJ2-1
size: NA
V: TRBV19
D: TRBD2
DNA: TGTGCCAGTAAAGCCGGGACTAGCGGAAGAACCTACAATGAGCAGTTCTTC
CDR3: CASKAGTSGRTYNEQFF

J: TRBJ2-1
size: NA
V: TRBV9
D: NA
DNA: TGCGGAGGGCGGGACCACGGTTATGAGCAGTTCTTC
CDR3: CGGRDHGYEQFF

J: TRBJ2-7
size: NA
V: TRBV10-1
D: NA
DNA: TGCGCCAGCAGTGGAAGACAGAGCTACGAGCAGTACTTC
CDR3: CASSGRQSYEQYF

J: TRBJ2-2
size: NA
V: TRBV30
D: NA
DNA: TGTGCCTGGAGTGTACAAGGACAGATCACCGGGGAGCTGTTTTTT
CDR3: CAWSVQGQITGELFF

J: TRBJ2-1
size: NA
V: TRBV9
D: TRBD1
DNA: TGTGCCAGCAGCCCGGGGACAGGGGGCTACAGCAATGAGCAGTTCTTC
CDR3: CASSPGTGGYSNEQFF

J: TRBJ1-2
size: NA
V: TRBV6-5
D: TRBD1
DNA: TGTGCCAGCAGTTATGGTCGGACAGGGGGCGGGTATGGCTACACCTTC
CDR3: CASSYGRTGGGYGYTF

J: TRBJ1-4
size: NA
V: TRBV4-2
D: NA
DNA: TGTGCCAGCAGCCAAGCCCAGGGGACTGAAAAACTGTTTTTT
CDR3: CASSQAQGTEKLFF

J: TRBJ2-7
size: NA
V: TRBV27
D: TRBD1
DNA: TGTGCCAGCAGTTCCCCGGACAGGGGTTACGAGCAGTACTTC
CDR3: CASSSPDRGYEQYF

J: TRBJ2-7
size: NA
V: TRBV19
D: TRBD1
DNA: TGTGCCAGTAGTCGGGACAGGGTTCTGGAGCAGTACTTC
CDR3: CASSRDRVLEQYF

J: TRBJ2-2
size: NA
V: TRBV4-2
D: NA
DNA: TGTGCCAGCAGCCAAGGGGCCTTGAGGGAGCTGTTTTTT
CDR3: CASSQGALRELFF

J: TRBJ1-1
size: NA
V: TRBV4-1
D: NA
DNA: TGCGCCAGCAGCCAAGTATTCACTGAAGCTTTCTTT
CDR3: CASSQVFTEAFF

J: TRBJ2-7
size: NA
V: TRBV5-1
D: NA
DNA: TGCGCCAGCAGCTTCGGGGACTACGAGCAGTACTTC
CDR3: CASSFGDYEQYF

J: TRBJ2-7
size: NA
V: TRBV18
D: TRBD1
DNA: TGTGCCAGCTCACGGACAGGGGAGAGCTCCTACGAGCAGTACTTC
CDR3: CASSRTGESSYEQYF

J: TRBJ1-2
size: NA
V: TRBV30
D: TRBD1
DNA: TGTGCCTGGGGACAGGGTGATGGCTACACCTTC
CDR3: CAWGQGDGYTF

J: TRBJ2-5
size: NA
V: TRBV19
D: TRBD1
DNA: TGTGCCAGCTCGACAGGGGCCCAAGAGACCCAGTACTTC
CDR3: CASSTGAQETQYF

J: TRBJ2-1
size: NA
V: TRBV28
D: NA
DNA: TGTGCCAGCGGGGGGAGCGGAAGACTATCCTACAATGAGCAGTTCTTC
CDR3: CASGGSGRLSYNEQFF

J: TRBJ2-1
size: NA
V: TRBV9
D: NA
DNA: TGTGCCAGCAGCGTTAAAGAATCGGGTGAGCAGTTCTTC
CDR3: CASSVKESGEQFF

J: TRBJ1-5
size: NA
V: TRBV28
D: NA
DNA: TGTGCCAGCAGTTCCGTCTTGGAGTCGGGGCATTTT
CDR3: CASSSVLESGHF

J: TRBJ1-5
size: NA
V: TRBV28
D: NA
DNA: TGTGCCAGCAGTCAGACAGGAATCGATCAGCCCCAGCATTTT
CDR3: CASSQTGIDQPQHF

J: TRBJ2-2
size: NA
V: TRBV14
D: NA
DNA: TGTGCCAGCAGCCGGCAACGTACCACGAACACCGGGGAGCTGTTTTTT
CDR3: CASSRQRTTNTGELFF

J: TRBJ2-5
size: NA
V: TRBV5-1
D: TRBD2
DNA: TGCGCCAGCAGCTTGATACCTAGCGGGAGTTATGAGACCCAGTACTTC
CDR3: CASSLIPSGSYETQYF

J: TRBJ2-7
size: NA
V: TRBV4-1
D: NA
DNA: TGCGCCAGCAGCCAAGGGGTGCAGGTTGCCTACGAGCAGTACTTC
CDR3: CASSQGVQVAYEQYF

J: TRBJ2-5
size: once
V: TRBV11-3
D: TRBD1
DNA: TGTGCCAGCAGCCGAGGGGGCGCGGAGACCCAGTACTTC
CDR3: CASSRGGAETQYF

J: TRBJ1-2
size: NA
V: TRBV18
D: TRBD1
DNA: TGTGCCAGCTCACCAATGGGCCAAAGGACAGGGAGCGGCTACACCTTC
CDR3: CASSPMGQRTGSGYTF

J: TRBJ2-7
size: NA
V: TRBV5-1
D: TRBD2
DNA: TGCGCCAGCAGCCTGGGACTAGCGGGAGTCATGTACGAGCAGTACTTC
CDR3: CASSLGLAGVMYEQYF

J: TRBJ2-2
size: NA
V: TRBV28
D: TRBD2
DNA: TGTGCCAGCAGTTTCGCGGGAGGGCCGGCGGGCACCGGGGAGCTGTTTTTT
CDR3: CASSFAGGPAGTGELFF

J: TRBJ2-1
size: NA
V: TRBV5-1
D: TRBD2
DNA: TGCGCCAGCAGCGATCCTCGACTAGCGGGCTATTACAATGAGCAGTTCTTC
CDR3: CASSDPRLAGYYNEQFF

J: TRBJ1-2
size: few
V: TRBV5-1
D: TRBD1
DNA: TGCGCCAGCAGATCTGGGGCCGGGACAGGGGATGGCTACACCTTC
CDR3: CASRSGAGTGDGYTF

J: TRBJ2-2
size: NA
V: TRBV2
D: TRBD2
DNA: TGTGCCAGCAGAGAAGACCCGGGACTAGCGGGAGGTTCCACCGGGGAGCTGTTTTTT
CDR3: CASREDPGLAGGSTGELFF

J: TRBJ1-5
size: NA
V: TRBV28
D: TRBD1
DNA: TGTGCCAGCAGCCGGGACAGGTATAATCAGCCCCAGCATTTT
CDR3: CASSRDRYNQPQHF

J: TRBJ1-1
size: NA
V: TRBV27
D: TRBD1
DNA: TGTGCCAGCAGTTTAAAGAGGGACAGAAGTTCTGAAGCTTTCTTT
CDR3: CASSLKRDRSSEAFF

J: TRBJ2-1
size: NA
V: TRBV5-4
D: NA
DNA: TGTGCCAGCAGCTTGGCACAGGGTCTTCTCAATGAGCAGTTCTTC
CDR3: CASSLAQGLLNEQFF

J: TRBJ2-3
size: NA
V: TRBV6-6
D: TRBD2
DNA: TGTGCCAGCAGTGGAATGGGACTAGCGGTTACAGATACGCAGTATTTT
CDR3: CASSGMGLAVTDTQYF

J: TRBJ1-1
size: NA
V: TRBV18
D: NA
DNA: TGTGCCAGCTCACCAAACATGAACACTGAAGCTTTCTTT
CDR3: CASSPNMNTEAFF

J: TRBJ2-1
size: NA
V: TRBV29-1
D: TRBD2
DNA: TGCAGCCCCTTTGGGACTAGCGATCTTCCTGAGCAGTTCTTC
CDR3: CSPFGTSDLPEQFF

J: TRBJ2-7
size: NA
V: TRBV7-2
D: NA
DNA: TGTGCCAGCAGCCGTCCGTTATTGGAGCAGTACTTC
CDR3: CASSRPLLEQYF